The clone carrying this T cell receptor beta chain was recorded many times. Its antigen remains unknown. This sample stems from a study of glioma-infiltrating T cells. Amplification of TCR alpha and beta CDR3 regions from RNA used iRepertoire nested multiplex PCR. TCRdb re-derived calls from the multiplex PCR reads in MiXCR, one entry per CDR3 protein. The sample consists of around 97,000 distinct CDR3 sequences, about 30% of them appearing once. Findings of the study overall: Gliomas, especially low-grade, showed above-expected tissue-blood divergence; non-neoplastic patients showed below.

This CDR3 is built from 13 residues. With V trimmed by 5 bases and J by 3 bases, 3 bases remained unmatched. CDR1 is ENHRY and CDR2 is SYGVKD in the germline V gene. This rearrangement joins TRBV10-3 to TRBJ1-2, with 7 bases identical to TRBD1. The sequence was collected from a human donor with low-grade glioma or glioblastoma, undergoing nonglioma brain surgery, or in good health (not recorded which). Sequencing used glioma tissue, nonneoplastic brain tissue, or PBMCs (not recorded which). CDR3 in amino acids: CAISNGQDYGYTF. The CDR3 DNA reads as TGTGCCATCAGTAATGGACAGGACTATGGCTACACCTTC.